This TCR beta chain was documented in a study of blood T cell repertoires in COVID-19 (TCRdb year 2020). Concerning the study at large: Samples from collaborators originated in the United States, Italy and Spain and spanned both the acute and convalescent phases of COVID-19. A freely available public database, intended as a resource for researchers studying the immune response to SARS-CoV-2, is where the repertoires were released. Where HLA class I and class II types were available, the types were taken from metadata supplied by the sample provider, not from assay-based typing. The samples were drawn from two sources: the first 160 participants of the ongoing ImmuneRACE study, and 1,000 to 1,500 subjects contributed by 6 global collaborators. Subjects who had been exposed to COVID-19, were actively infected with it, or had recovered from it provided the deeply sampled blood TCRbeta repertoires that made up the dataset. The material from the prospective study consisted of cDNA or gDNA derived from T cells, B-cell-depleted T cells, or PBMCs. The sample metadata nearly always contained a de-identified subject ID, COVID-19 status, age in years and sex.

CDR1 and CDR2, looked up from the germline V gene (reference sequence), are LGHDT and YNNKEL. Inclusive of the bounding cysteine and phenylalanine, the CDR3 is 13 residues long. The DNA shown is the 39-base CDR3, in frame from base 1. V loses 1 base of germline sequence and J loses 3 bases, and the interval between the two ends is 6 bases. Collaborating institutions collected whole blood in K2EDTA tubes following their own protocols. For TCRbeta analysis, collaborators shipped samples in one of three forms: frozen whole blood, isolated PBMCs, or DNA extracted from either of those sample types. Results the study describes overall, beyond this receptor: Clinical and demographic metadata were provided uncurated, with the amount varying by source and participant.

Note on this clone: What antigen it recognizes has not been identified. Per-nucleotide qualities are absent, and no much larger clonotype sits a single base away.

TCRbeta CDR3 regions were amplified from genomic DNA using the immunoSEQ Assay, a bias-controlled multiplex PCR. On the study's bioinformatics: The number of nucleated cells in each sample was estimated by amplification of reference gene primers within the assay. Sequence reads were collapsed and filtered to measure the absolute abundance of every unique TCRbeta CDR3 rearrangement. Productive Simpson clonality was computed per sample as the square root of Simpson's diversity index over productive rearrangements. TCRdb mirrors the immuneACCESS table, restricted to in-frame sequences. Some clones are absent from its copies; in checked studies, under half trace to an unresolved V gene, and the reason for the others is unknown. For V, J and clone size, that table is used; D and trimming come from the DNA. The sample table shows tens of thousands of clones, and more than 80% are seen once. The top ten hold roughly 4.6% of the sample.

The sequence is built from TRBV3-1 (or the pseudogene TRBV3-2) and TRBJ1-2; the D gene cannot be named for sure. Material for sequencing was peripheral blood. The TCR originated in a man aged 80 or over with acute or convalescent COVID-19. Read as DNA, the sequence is TGTGCCAGCAGCCAAGGCCGGGACTATGGCTACACCTTC. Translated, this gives CASSQGRDYGYTF.